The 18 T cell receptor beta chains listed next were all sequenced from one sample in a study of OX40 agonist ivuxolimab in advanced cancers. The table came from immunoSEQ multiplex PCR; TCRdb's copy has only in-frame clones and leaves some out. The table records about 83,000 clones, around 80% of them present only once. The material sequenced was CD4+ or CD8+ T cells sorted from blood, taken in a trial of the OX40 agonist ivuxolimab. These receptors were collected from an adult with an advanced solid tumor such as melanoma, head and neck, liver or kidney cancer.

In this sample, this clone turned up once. The CDR3 reads CASRAGTGYDEQYF. The CDR3 region has the DNA TGTGCCAGCAGGGCCGGGACAGGGTACGACGAGCAGTACTTC. V usage is TRBV6-1 and J usage is TRBJ2-7; 9 bases map to TRBD1. The CDR3 contains 14 residues. Germline CDR1 reads MNHNS; CDR2 reads SASEGT. V lost 6 bases, J lost 5 bases, and 8 bases stayed unmatched.

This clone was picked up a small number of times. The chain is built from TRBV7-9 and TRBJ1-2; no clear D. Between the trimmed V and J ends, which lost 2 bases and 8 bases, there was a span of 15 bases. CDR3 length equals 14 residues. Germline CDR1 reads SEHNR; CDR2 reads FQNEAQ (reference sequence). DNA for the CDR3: TGTGCCAGCAGCTTAAGCTTCGAGAACGGAGGCTACACCTTC. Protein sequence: CASSLSFENGGYTF.

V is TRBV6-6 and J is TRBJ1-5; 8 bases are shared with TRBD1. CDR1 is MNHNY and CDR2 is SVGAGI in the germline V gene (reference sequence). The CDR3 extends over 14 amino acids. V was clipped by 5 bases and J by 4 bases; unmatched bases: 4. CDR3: CASSGQGKNQPQHF. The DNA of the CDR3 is TGTGCCAGCAGTGGACAGGGAAAGAATCAGCCCCAGCATTTT.

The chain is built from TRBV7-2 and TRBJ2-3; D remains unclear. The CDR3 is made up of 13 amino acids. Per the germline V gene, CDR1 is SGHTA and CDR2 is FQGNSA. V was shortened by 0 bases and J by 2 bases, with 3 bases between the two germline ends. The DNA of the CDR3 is TGTGCCAGCAGCTTAGCGAACACAGATACGCAGTATTTT. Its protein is CASSLANTDTQYF.

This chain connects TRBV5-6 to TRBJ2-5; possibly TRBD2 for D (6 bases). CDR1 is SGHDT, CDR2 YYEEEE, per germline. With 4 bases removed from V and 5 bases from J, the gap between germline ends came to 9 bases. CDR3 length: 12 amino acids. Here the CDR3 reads CASSETSETQYF. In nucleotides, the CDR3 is TGTGCCAGCAGCGAAACTAGCGAGACCCAGTACTTC.

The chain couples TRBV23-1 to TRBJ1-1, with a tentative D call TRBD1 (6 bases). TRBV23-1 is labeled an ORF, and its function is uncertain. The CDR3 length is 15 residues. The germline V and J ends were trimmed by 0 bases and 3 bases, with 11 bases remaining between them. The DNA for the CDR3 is TGCGCCAGCAGTCAATCGGGGGGCAGGGACACTGAAGCTTTCTTT. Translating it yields CASSQSGGRDTEAFF.

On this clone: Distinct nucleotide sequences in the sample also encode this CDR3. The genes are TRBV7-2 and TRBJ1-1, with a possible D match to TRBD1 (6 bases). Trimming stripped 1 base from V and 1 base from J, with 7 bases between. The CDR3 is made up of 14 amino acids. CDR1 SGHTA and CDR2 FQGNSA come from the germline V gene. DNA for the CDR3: TGTGCCAGCAGCTTAGGAGGGGGGAACACTGAAGCTTTCTTT. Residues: CASSLGGGNTEAFF.

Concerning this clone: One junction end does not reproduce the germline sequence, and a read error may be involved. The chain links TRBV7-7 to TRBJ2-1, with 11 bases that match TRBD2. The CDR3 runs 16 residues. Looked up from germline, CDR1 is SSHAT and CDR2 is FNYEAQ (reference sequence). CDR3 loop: CASSLALAGGLNEQFF. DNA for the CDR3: TGTGCTAGCAGCTTAGCATTAGCGGGGGGGCTCAATGAGCAGTTCTTC.

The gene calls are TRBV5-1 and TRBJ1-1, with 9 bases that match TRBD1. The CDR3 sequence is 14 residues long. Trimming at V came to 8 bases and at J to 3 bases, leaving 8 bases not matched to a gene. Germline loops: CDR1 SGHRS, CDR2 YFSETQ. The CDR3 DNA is TGCGCCAGTAGGGAACAGGGGGCCCACACTGAAGCTTTCTTT. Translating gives CASREQGAHTEAFF.

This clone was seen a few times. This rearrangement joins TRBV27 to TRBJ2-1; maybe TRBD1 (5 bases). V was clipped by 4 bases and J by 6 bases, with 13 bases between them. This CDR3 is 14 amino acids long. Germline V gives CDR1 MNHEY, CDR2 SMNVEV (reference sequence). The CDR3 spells CASSSHDSPNEQFF. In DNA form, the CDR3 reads TGTGCCAGCAGTTCCCATGACAGCCCCAATGAGCAGTTCTTC.

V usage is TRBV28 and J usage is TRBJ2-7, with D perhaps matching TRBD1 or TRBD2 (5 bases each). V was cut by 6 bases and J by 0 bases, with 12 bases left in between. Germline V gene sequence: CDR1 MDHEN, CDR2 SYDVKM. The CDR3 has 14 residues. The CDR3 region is CASRPGTDSYEQYF. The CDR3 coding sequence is TGTGCCAGCAGACCCGGGACGGACTCCTACGAGCAGTACTTC.

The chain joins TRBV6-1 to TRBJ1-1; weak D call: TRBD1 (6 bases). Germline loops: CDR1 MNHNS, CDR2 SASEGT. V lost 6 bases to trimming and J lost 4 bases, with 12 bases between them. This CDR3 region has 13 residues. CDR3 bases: TGTGCCAGCAGGAGGGGGGTTCGCACTGAAGCTTTCTTT. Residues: CASRRGVRTEAFF.

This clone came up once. The CDR3 DNA reads TGTGCCAGCAGTGATGGGTCAGGAGGGGGGTTTAGGTACGAGCAGTACTTC. Translated, it gives CASSDGSGGGFRYEQYF. The genes are TRBV2 and TRBJ2-7; D assignment may be TRBD1 or TRBD2 (6 bases each). CDR1 and CDR2 from the germline V gene are SNHLY and FYNNEI. This CDR3 spans 17 amino acids. Trimming removed 3 bases from V and 4 bases from J, with 22 bases in between.

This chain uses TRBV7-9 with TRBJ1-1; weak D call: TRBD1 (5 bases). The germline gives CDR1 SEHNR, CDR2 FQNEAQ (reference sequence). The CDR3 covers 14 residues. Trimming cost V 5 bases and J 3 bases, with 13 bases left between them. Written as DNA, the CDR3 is TGTGCCAGCAGCCAGGACACGAGGGACACTGAAGCTTTCTTT. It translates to CASSQDTRDTEAFF.

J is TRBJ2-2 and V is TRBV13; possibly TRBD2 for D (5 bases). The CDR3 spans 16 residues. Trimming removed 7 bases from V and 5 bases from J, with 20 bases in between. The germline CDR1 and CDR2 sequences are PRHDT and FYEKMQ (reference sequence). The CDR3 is CASTLTGPRRTGELFF. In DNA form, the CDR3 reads TGTGCCAGCACCCTAACCGGGCCCAGGAGGACCGGGGAGCTGTTTTTT.

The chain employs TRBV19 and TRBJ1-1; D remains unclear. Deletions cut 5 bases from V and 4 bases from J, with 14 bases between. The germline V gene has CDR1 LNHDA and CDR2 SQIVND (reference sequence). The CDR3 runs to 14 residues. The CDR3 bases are TGTGCCAGTAGTCAGGAGGAGGGATTCACTGAAGCTTTCTTT. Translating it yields CASSQEEGFTEAFF.

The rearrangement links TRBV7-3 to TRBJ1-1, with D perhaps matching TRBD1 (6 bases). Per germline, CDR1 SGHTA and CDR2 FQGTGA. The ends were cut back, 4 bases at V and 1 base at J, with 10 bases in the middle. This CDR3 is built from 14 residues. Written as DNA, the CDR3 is TGTGCCAGCAGCTCCGGGGGCCGGAACACTGAAGCTTTCTTT. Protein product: CASSSGGRNTEAFF.

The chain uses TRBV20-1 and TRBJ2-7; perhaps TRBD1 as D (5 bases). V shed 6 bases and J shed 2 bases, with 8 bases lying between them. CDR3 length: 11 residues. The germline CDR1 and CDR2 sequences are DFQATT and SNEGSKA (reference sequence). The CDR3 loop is CSATDTYEQYF. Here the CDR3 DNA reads TGCAGTGCAACGGACACCTACGAGCAGTACTTC.